What follows are 22 T cell receptor beta chains derived from one specimen sequenced in a study of low-dose radiotherapy and immunotherapy resistance in tumors. TRAV and TRBV primers primed cDNA for both TCRalpha and TCRbeta. PCR amplification of the TCRs was performed with Phusion for 15 to 25 PCR cycles, and it relied on a constant-region primer together with a V-primer adapter. One entry per CDR3 protein, called by TCRdb with MiXCR from the reads. Of around 60,000 distinct CDR3 sequences detected, 23% appear once; the ten largest clones hold approximately 6.7%. Stated time point: after trial treatment. The treatment is: LDRT plus nivolumab, ipilimumab, low-dose cyclophosphamide and aspirin (RACIN trial). The input for sequencing was PBMCs, taken after low-dose radiotherapy plus immunotherapy. The receptors here all came from a male donor with prostate cancer.

Ten or more counts support this clonotype. The chain recombines TRBV20-1 with TRBJ2-7; the D gene is possibly TRBD2 (6 bases). The germline V gene encodes CDR1 DFQATT and CDR2 SNEGSKA (reference sequence). The CDR3 covers 14 residues. V dropped 6 bases and J dropped 0 bases, with 15 bases sitting between them. The CDR3 sequence: CSAKGTLSSYEQYF. CDR3 sequence (DNA): TGCAGTGCCAAAGGGACTCTAAGCTCCTACGAGCAGTACTTC.

This clonotype was picked up many times. This chain uses TRBV6-1 with TRBJ2-5, with TRBD1 matching over 8 bases. CDR1 MNHNS and CDR2 SASEGT come from the germline V gene. This CDR3 region has 14 residues. With V trimmed by 7 bases and J by 4 bases, 8 bases remained unmatched. As DNA, the CDR3 is TGTGCCAGCAAAGAAATCCAGGGGGCAGAGACCCAGTACTTC. Translation: CASKEIQGAETQYF.

This clonotype has a count of ten or more. The chain has TRBV20-1 and TRBJ1-4; no reliable D call. CDR3 length: 16 amino acids. The germline V gene encodes CDR1 DFQATT and CDR2 SNEGSKA (reference sequence). V was trimmed by 4 bases and J by 0 bases, leaving 15 bases between them. Written as DNA, the CDR3 is TGCAGTGCTACGGATCGGCGCGAGGCAACTAATGAAAAACTGTTTTTT. This codes for CSATDRREATNEKLFF.

As to this clonotype: With only one base between it and a far larger clone, this is likely a read error. V usage is TRBV5-3 and J usage is TRBJ2-3; 13 bases are shared with TRBD2. TRBV5-3 is flagged as an ORF with uncertain function. The CDR3 sequence is 16 residues long. For the CDR3, the DNA is TGTGCCAGCAGTTCGGGACTAGCGGGAAACACAGATATGCAGTATTTT. Encoded protein: CASSSGLAGNTDMQYF.

Many counts were recorded for this clonotype. The genes are TRBV3-1 and TRBJ2-2; 11 nucleotides match TRBD1. CDR1 is LGHDT, CDR2 YNNKEL, per germline (reference sequence). CDR3 size: 15 residues. The ends lost 3 bases at V and 7 bases at J; junction bases unmatched: 4. CDR3 DNA sequence: TGTGCCAGCAGCCAGGGACAGGGGGAACACGGGGAGCTGTTTTTT. It encodes CASSQGQGEHGELFF.

This clonotype was detected only a few times. A read error is the likely source, as a far larger clone sits one nucleotide away. The V and J genes are TRBV4-2 and TRBJ2-7, with 7 nucleotides matching TRBD2. The CDR3 is 14 residues long. From germline, CDR1 is LGHNA and CDR2 YNFKEQ. Unmatched junction bases numbered 6, after V lost 0 bases and J lost 7 bases. DNA for the CDR3: TGTGCCAGCAGCCAAGATGACCAGCGGGATGAGCAGTACTTC. Its translation: CASSQDDQRDEQYF.

Ten or more counts support this clonotype. The CDR3 DNA is TGTGCCAGCAGCTCACAGGGGGGCACTGAAGCTTTCTTT. Its protein product is CASSSQGGTEAFF. This chain joins TRBV7-2 and TRBJ1-1; 8 bases agree with TRBD1. The CDR3 extends over 13 amino acids. The germline V gene has CDR1 SGHTA and CDR2 FQGNSA. V was clipped by 4 bases and J by 4 bases; unmatched bases: 2.

Regarding this clonotype: With only one base between it and a far larger clone, this is likely a read error. The J gene is TRBJ2-7, the V gene TRBV12-2; TRBD1, the table's D call, lacks a check against the DNA. TRBV12-2 constitutes a pseudogene. The CDR3 spans 17 residues. CDR3 bases: TGTGCCATCAGCTTATTACCTGTGGGGGCAGTGGGATACGAGCAGTACTTC. Its translation: CAISLLPVGAVGYEQYF.

The V gene is TRBV28, the J gene TRBJ1-2, with 9 bases fitting TRBD1. The CDR3 has 13 residues. CDR1 is MDHEN and CDR2 is SYDVKM in the germline V gene. The V segment lost 4 bases and the J segment 6 bases; nucleotides outside the gene matches: 3. CDR3 coding DNA: TGTGCCAGCAGTTCCACAGGGGGCGATGGCTACACCTTC. Translated, it gives CASSSTGGDGYTF.

This clonotype has at least ten counts. This chain links TRBV11-2 with TRBJ2-2; D tentatively reads TRBD1 or TRBD2 (5 bases each). Germline V gene data show CDR1 as SGHAT and CDR2 as FQNNGV. V dropped 5 bases and J dropped 3 bases, with 16 bases sitting between them. The CDR3 consists of 16 residues. CDR3 sequence reads: CASSPTLGAYTGELFF. CDR3 DNA sequence: TGTGCCAGCAGCCCAACACTCGGGGCCTACACCGGGGAGCTGTTTTTT.

This clonotype was found many times. The chain employs TRBV3-1 and TRBJ2-5, with D unclear. The CDR3 runs 11 residues. With 1 base removed from V and 7 bases from J, the gap between germline ends came to 4 bases. Germline V gene lookup returns CDR1 LGHDT and CDR2 YNNKEL (reference sequence). The CDR3 region is CASSQGWTQYF. The CDR3 nucleotides read TGTGCCAGCAGCCAAGGTTGGACCCAGTACTTC.

There are a few counts of this clonotype. This chain connects TRBV11-1 to TRBJ2-3; 11 bases align to TRBD2. The V and J ends lost 10 bases and 9 bases, in that order; junction bases with no gene match: 9. The CDR3 length is 13 residues. The germline CDR1 and CDR2 sequences are SGHAT and FQDESV (reference sequence). CDR3 protein: CAIAGGRGGTQYF. The CDR3 coding sequence is TGTGCCATAGCGGGGGGGCGAGGGGGGACGCAGTATTTT. Combining the CDR3 with reference TRBV11-1 and TRBJ2-3 gives the whole variable domain EAEVAQSPRYKITEKSQAVAFWCDPISGHATLYWYRQILGQGPELLVQFQDESVVDDSQLPKDRFSAERLKGVDSTLKIQPAELGDSAMYLCAIAGGRGGTQYFGPGTRLTVL.

The table lists this clonotype with many counts. The rearrangement joins TRBV20-1 to TRBJ2-1; TRBD2 agrees at 12 bases. Trimming took 4 bases from V and 4 from J; bases not matched to a gene: 5. The CDR3 covers 15 residues. CDR1 and CDR2 (germline): DFQATT, SNEGSKA (reference sequence). DNA of the CDR3: TGCAGTGCTACTGAACTAGCGGGGGGTTACAATGAGCAGTTCTTC. Its protein product is CSATELAGGYNEQFF.

The rearrangement joins TRBV12-3 or TRBV12-4 to TRBJ2-7, with TRBD1 as a possible D gene (6 bases). The CDR3 runs to 16 residues. Trimming pared 1 base from V and 5 bases from J, leaving 18 bases between. The CDR3: CASSLETGTIPNEQYF. The CDR3 DNA reads as TGTGCCAGCAGTTTAGAAACCGGGACAATCCCTAACGAGCAGTACTTC.

There are many counts of this clonotype. The genes are TRBV6-5 and TRBJ2-7; D remains unclear. This CDR3 spans 13 amino acids. Trimming shortened V by 4 bases and J by 6 bases, and 13 bases separated the two germline ends. CDR1 MNHEY and CDR2 SVGAGI come from the germline V gene. The CDR3 DNA follows: TGTGCCAGCAGTTTCCGCGATCGCGGCGAGCAGTACTTC. Protein sequence: CASSFRDRGEQYF.

This clonotype appeared many times. The chain joins TRBV12-3 or TRBV12-4 to TRBJ2-7; D might be TRBD1 or TRBD2, each matching 6 bases. Deletions cut 8 bases from V and 0 bases from J, with 17 bases between. The CDR3 runs 15 residues. This CDR3 is CASAKGEDFSYEQYF. As DNA, the CDR3 is TGTGCCAGCGCCAAGGGGGAGGATTTCTCCTACGAGCAGTACTTC.

This clonotype was seen ten or more times. The chain uses TRBV25-1 and TRBJ2-7; no clear D gene. This CDR3 is built from 15 residues. Between the trimmed V and J ends, which lost 1 base and 0 bases, there was a span of 10 bases. CDR1 and CDR2 (germline): MGHDK, SYGVNS. CDR3 amino acids: CASSESRLLSYEQYF. The CDR3 DNA sequence: TGTGCCAGCAGTGAATCTAGATTACTCTCCTACGAGCAGTACTTC.

This clonotype was seen repeatedly, ten times or more. This chain connects TRBV20-1 to TRBJ2-2; 8 bases match TRBD2. The CDR3 is made up of 17 amino acids. Germline lookup yields CDR1 DFQATT and CDR2 SNEGSKA (reference sequence). Germline trimming cut 0 bases from V and 0 bases from J; bases unmatched to any gene: 6. CDR3: CSARDFKAGANTGELFF. CDR3 coding DNA: TGCAGTGCTAGAGATTTTAAAGCGGGGGCGAACACCGGGGAGCTGTTTTTT.

At least ten counts were recorded for this clonotype. The chain joins TRBV27 to TRBJ2-1, with 9 bases that match TRBD2. V was clipped by 3 bases and J by 4 bases; unmatched bases: 7. Germline CDR1 reads MNHEY; CDR2 reads SMNVEV (reference sequence). The CDR3 has 16 amino acids. CDR3 coding DNA: TGTGCCAGCAGTTTGCCCGCGGGAGGGCCTTACAATGAGCAGTTCTTC. Translation gives CASSLPAGGPYNEQFF.

This clonotype was counted many times. The rearrangement joins TRBV6-8 to TRBJ2-1, with D hard to call. Trimming removed 4 bases from V and 6 bases from J, with 10 bases in between. In germline, CDR1 is MNHGY, CDR2 SAAAGT. The CDR3 loop spans 13 amino acids. The chain's CDR3 is CASSSPRSNEQFF. CDR3 DNA sequence: TGTGCCAGCAGTTCCCCTAGGTCCAATGAGCAGTTCTTC.

This clonotype was recorded at least ten times. Relative to the germline gene, one junction end is altered; a read error may explain this. The CDR3 loop is CASSLTSGDNEQFF. The CDR3 region has the DNA TGTGCTAGCAGCTTGACTAGCGGGGACAATGAGCAGTTCTTC. The rearrangement links TRBV7-7 to TRBJ2-1, with 11 bases that match TRBD2. This CDR3 comprises 14 residues. The germline V gene encodes CDR1 SSHAT and CDR2 FNYEAQ (reference sequence).

This clonotype appeared many times. The genes are TRBV18 and TRBJ2-1; 8 bases fit TRBD2. The V and J ends lost 0 bases and 0 bases, in that order; junction bases with no gene match: 4. The CDR3 length is 17 residues. Germline V gives CDR1 KGHSH, CDR2 LQKENI. The CDR3 loop reads CASSPPMSGGSYNEQFF. The CDR3 coding sequence is TGTGCCAGCTCACCACCGATGAGCGGGGGCTCCTACAATGAGCAGTTCTTC.